This T cell receptor beta chain was profiled in a study of blood T cell repertoires in COVID-19. On the study more broadly: The samples span acute and convalescent COVID-19 from the United States, Italy and Spain. PBMCs, B-cell-depleted T cells, or T cells provided the cDNA or gDNA that made up the material.

The ends were cut back, 4 bases at V and 4 bases at J, with 26 bases in the middle. The CDR3 sequence is 18 residues long. In germline, CDR1 is SGHNT, CDR2 YYREEE (reference sequence). In the study's own analysis: It was from reference gene primer amplification that nucleated cell counts were estimated. The assay was immunoSEQ multiplex PCR, and TCRdb's table has in-frame clones only and misses some. The V and J calls and clone size are taken from that table; D and trimming were inferred from the DNA. The table has around 240,000 clones, 84% seen once; the top ten hold more than 1.2%. This clonotype was sampled from a middle-aged woman who had recovered from COVID-19. Sequences were obtained from peripheral blood. The chain joins TRBV5-4 to TRBJ1-2, with D perhaps matching TRBD1 (6 bases). CDR3 sequence: CASSPPGQLRVSGYGYTF. The DNA of the CDR3 is TGTGCCAGCAGCCCACCGGGACAATTGCGGGTATCCGGCTATGGCTACACCTTC.